Each of the 5 T cell receptor beta chains below was sequenced from the same sample in a study of blood T cell repertoires in COVID-19. Sequencing used immunoSEQ multiplex PCR; TCRdb keeps in-frame clones, though not all of them. Among fewer than 350,000 clones listed, approximately 90% were seen once. Material for sequencing was PBMCs or T cells enriched from blood (not recorded which). The receptors were gathered from a woman between 40 and 55 years old with acute COVID-19.

This clone was found once. The V gene is TRBV5-8, the J gene TRBJ1-5; D call uncertain. This CDR3 spans 16 amino acids. Looked up from germline, CDR1 is SGHTS and CDR2 is YDEGEE. V lost 4 bases and J 1 base, leaving 15 bases between the germline ends. The CDR3 nucleotides are TGTGCCAGCAGCCGTCCCAGGTCCTCAAGCAATCAGCCCCAGCATTTT. Protein: CASSRPRSSSNQPQHF.

The chain carries TRBV12-3 or TRBV12-4 and TRBJ1-6; 7 bases line up with TRBD1. V shed 4 bases and J 13 bases; nucleotides not matched to a gene: 7. The CDR3 is 13 amino acids. The CDR3 protein is CASSSPPGQPLHF. Here the CDR3 DNA reads TGTGCCAGCAGTTCGCCCCCGGGACAGCCCCTCCACTTT.

Only one count was recorded for this clone. This chain joins TRBV6-5 and TRBJ1-1; perhaps TRBD1 as D (5 bases). The CDR3 has 11 residues. Germline V gene lookup returns CDR1 MNHEY and CDR2 SVGAGI. V was clipped by 10 bases and J by 11 bases, with 17 bases between them. CDR3 coding DNA: TGTGCCACCCAGGAGGGGAACGGGGCTTTCTTT. It yields the protein CATQEGNGAFF.

V and J are TRBV18 and TRBJ2-1, with 10 positions matching TRBD2. The V gene's germline CDR1 is KGHSH and CDR2 LQKENI. V gave up 4 bases and J gave up 9 bases; unmatched junction bases: 6. CDR3 length: 14 residues. CDR3 DNA: TGTGCCAGCTCACTTACTAGCGGGGTTTTTGAGCAGTTCTTC. It yields the protein CASSLTSGVFEQFF.

The chain employs TRBV6-5 and TRBJ1-3, with 9 positions matching TRBD1. The germline gives CDR1 MNHEY, CDR2 SVGAGI. V lost 6 bases to trimming and J lost 2 bases; unmatched junction nucleotides: 5. There are 15 residues in the CDR3. The CDR3 here is CASSRDRVAGNTIYF. The CDR3, as DNA: TGTGCCAGCAGCCGGGACAGGGTGGCTGGAAACACCATATATTTT.